The present entry profiles one T cell receptor beta chain with its context. The CDR3 has 13 residues. Trimming removed 2 bases from V and 7 bases from J, with 12 bases in between. Germline V CDR1 and CDR2: ENHRY, SYGVKD. Profiled with immunoSEQ multiplex PCR; TCRdb holds only in-frame clones, not every one. The table lists fewer than 600,000 clones, roughly nine tenths of them singletons. This entry is derived from a study of blood T cell repertoires in COVID-19. The receptor's source is a man aged 18 to 29 with COVID-19, enrolled during active disease. Sample: peripheral blood. The rearrangement links TRBV10-3 to TRBJ2-7; tentative D call: TRBD2 (6 bases). The CDR3 region has the DNA TGTGCCATCAGTGAGAGGCCCCGGGGGGAGCAGTACTTC. Its translation is CAISERPRGEQYF.